These T cell receptor beta chains were read from a single sample in a study of T cell responses to AZD1222 COVID-19 vaccine. The repertoire was sequenced with immunoSEQ multiplex PCR; TCRdb's copy has only in-frame clones and lacks some. This table has more than 100,000 clones, 88% appearing once. The sample in question was peripheral blood, obtained on day 0 of AZD1222 vaccination. These receptors were collected from an adult in good health. Each CDR3 is given with its conserved first and last residue. The order of the fields is J gene, V gene, CDR3 protein.

TRBJ1-2 TRBV5-6 CASRKPGTGGLFNYGYTF
TRBJ2-3 TRBV7-2 CASSNSGRADTQYF
TRBJ1-4 TRBV28 CASSLGQGATNEKLFF
TRBJ1-4 TRBV3-1/TRBV3-2 CASRPQGINEKLFF
TRBJ1-5 TRBV6-5 CASRGTGLLNQPQHF
TRBJ1-3 TRBV6-5 CASTGGSGNTIYF
TRBJ2-3 TRBV7-2 CASSTHLGRGTDTQYF
TRBJ2-1 TRBV5-4 CASSTRSGRSYNEQFF
TRBJ1-1 TRBV11-2 CASSLDRGALMNTEAFF
TRBJ1-1 TRBV4-1 CASSQDRTANTEAFF
TRBJ2-6 TRBV7-9 CASTPSGANVLTF
TRBJ2-3 TRBV7-9 CASSRDSTDTQYF
TRBJ2-3 TRBV6-4 CASARPLFRTDTQYF
TRBJ2-4 TRBV5-5 CASSLSSGEAKNIQYF
TRBJ1-4 TRBV25-1 CASSEWGGKKLFF
TRBJ2-3 TRBV6-5 CASSYSNLQYF
TRBJ1-2 TRBV3-1/TRBV3-2 CASSQGGFYGYTF
TRBJ2-5 TRBV4-1 CASSLHTSGGETQYF
TRBJ2-7 TRBV6-5 CASSYSGSSYEQYF
TRBJ1-5 TRBV4-1 CASSQGETGNQPQHF